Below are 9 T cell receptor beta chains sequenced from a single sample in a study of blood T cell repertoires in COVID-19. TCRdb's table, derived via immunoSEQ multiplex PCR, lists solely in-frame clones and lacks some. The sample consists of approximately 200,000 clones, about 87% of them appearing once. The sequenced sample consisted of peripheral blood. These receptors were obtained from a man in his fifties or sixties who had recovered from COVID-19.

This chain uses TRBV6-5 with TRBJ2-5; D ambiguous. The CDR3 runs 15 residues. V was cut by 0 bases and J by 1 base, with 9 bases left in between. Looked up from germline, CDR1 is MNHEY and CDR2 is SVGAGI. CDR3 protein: CASSYSTQAQETQYF. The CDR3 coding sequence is TGTGCCAGCAGTTACTCGACCCAGGCCCAAGAGACCCAGTACTTC.

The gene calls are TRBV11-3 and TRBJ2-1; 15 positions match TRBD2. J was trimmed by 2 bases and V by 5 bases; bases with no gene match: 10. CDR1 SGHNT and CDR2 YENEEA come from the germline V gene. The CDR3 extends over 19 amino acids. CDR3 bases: TGTGCCAGCAGCCGAAGGGGACTAGCGGGGGGCGGGACCTACAATGAGCAGTTCTTC. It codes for CASSRRGLAGGGTYNEQFF. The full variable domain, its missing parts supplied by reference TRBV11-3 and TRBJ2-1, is EAGVVQSPRYKIIEKKQPVAFWCNPISGHNTLYWYLQNLGQGPELLIRYENEEAVDDSQLPKDRFSAERLKGVDSTLKIQPAELGDSAVYLCASSRRGLAGGGTYNEQFFGPGTRLTVL.

The CDR3 reads CAWNRQTSTGELFF. CDR3 in DNA: TGTGCCTGGAATCGGCAGACATCTACCGGGGAGCTGTTTTTT. The J gene is TRBJ2-2, the V gene TRBV30, with unresolved D. The CDR3 covers 14 residues. The V gene's germline CDR1 is GTSNPN and CDR2 SVGIG (reference sequence). The V end lost 4 bases, the J end lost 5 bases, and 14 bases lay between the germline ends.

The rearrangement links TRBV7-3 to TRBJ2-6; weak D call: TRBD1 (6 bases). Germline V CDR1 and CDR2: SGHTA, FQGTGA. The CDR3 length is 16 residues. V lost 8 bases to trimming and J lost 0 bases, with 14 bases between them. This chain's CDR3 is CASGTYSASGANVLTF. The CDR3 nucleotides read TGTGCCAGCGGGACATATAGTGCCTCTGGGGCCAACGTCCTGACTTTC.

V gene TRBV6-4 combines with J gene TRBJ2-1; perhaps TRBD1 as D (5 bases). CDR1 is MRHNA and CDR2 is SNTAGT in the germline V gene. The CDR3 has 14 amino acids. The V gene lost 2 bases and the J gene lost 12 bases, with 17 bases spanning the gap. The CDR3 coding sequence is TGTGCCAGCAGTGACAACTGGGGCGCCGACCGGCAGTTCTTC. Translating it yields CASSDNWGADRQFF.

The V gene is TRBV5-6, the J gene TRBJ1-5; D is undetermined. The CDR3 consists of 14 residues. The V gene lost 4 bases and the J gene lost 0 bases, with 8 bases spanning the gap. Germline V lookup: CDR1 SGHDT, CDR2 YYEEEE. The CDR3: CASSLGSSNQPQHF. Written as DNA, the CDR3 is TGTGCCAGCAGCCTAGGCAGTAGCAATCAGCCCCAGCATTTT.

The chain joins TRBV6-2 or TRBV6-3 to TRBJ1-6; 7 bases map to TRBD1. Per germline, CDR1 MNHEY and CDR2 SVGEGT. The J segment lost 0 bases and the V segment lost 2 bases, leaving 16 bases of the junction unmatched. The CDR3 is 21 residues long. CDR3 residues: CASSYPTGTEVPSSYNSPLHF. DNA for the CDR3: TGTGCCAGCAGTTACCCCACCGGGACAGAAGTTCCCAGCTCCTATAATTCACCCCTCCACTTT.

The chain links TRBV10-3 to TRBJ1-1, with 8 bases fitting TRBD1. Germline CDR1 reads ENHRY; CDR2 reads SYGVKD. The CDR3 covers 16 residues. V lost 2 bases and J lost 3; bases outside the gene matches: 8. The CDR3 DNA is TGTGCCATCAGTGAGAGGGCTGGACAGGGCGACACTGAAGCTTTCTTT. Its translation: CAISERAGQGDTEAFF.

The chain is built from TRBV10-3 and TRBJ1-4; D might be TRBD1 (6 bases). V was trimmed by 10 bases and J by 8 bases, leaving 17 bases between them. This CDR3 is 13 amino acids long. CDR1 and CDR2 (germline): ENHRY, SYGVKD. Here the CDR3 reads CATGGGDGEKLFF. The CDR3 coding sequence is TGTGCCACCGGTGGGGGCGACGGCGAAAAACTGTTTTTT.